This T cell receptor beta chain was recorded in a study of HIV-infected children after antiretroviral therapy interruption. The TCR library was built from RNA with a 3' RACE protocol and unique molecular identifiers. TCRdb redid the calling of the 3' RACE reads with MiXCR, one entry per CDR3 protein. The sample carries 90,000 or so distinct CDR3 sequences, less than 7% recorded once. Germline loops: CDR1 DFQATT, CDR2 SNEGSKA (reference sequence). The CDR3 runs 14 residues. V lost 4 bases and J 1 base, leaving 14 bases between the germline ends. Sample treatment: PENTA 11 planned treatment interruption arm or continuous ART arm. There are many counts of this clonotype. Its cognate antigen is unknown. Points from the study as a whole: The Gini coefficient of naive CD4+ repertoires rose, returning to baseline by 3 years. Minor non-naive CD45RA+ populations, like EMRA or stem memory, might contaminate naive sorts.

This chain connects TRBV20-1 to TRBJ2-7, with D maybe TRBD2 (5 bases). Specimen: CD45RA+ CD4+ T cells from PBMCs, pooled from several time points, collected from a donor given antiretroviral therapy, either interrupted or continuous. Subset indicated: naive CD4+ CD45RA+ CD45RO- T cells. The clonotype was recovered from a pool of human donors with HIV. As DNA, the CDR3 is TGCAGTGCTATACGGGGAGTCCGATCCTACGAGCAGTACTTC. This gives the protein CSAIRGVRSYEQYF.